This TCR beta chain was identified during a study of CD8 T cells in Susac syndrome. The CDR3 runs to 14 residues. Germline V gene lookup returns CDR1 MGHRA and CDR2 YSYEKL. Trimming took off 1 base at V and 4 bases at J, with 9 bases between the two ends. Each Susac syndrome patient had definite or probable disease by recently defined criteria. It was with random hexamers that 0.5 to 1 ug RNA was reverse transcribed. TCRdb processed the immunoSEQ multiplex PCR reads anew with MiXCR; each CDR3 protein has one entry. The repertoire consists of roughly 180,000 distinct CDR3 sequences, with around 94% occurring once and the leading ten covering 0.099%.

This sequence was found in a human donor with Susac syndrome. The sample consisted of CD4+ T cells from PBMCs. The chain has TRBV4-1 and TRBJ2-3; D gene uncertain. This CDR3 reads CASSQVGRADTQYF. CDR3 coding DNA: TGCGCCAGCAGCCAAGTGGGAAGGGCAGATACGCAGTATTTT.